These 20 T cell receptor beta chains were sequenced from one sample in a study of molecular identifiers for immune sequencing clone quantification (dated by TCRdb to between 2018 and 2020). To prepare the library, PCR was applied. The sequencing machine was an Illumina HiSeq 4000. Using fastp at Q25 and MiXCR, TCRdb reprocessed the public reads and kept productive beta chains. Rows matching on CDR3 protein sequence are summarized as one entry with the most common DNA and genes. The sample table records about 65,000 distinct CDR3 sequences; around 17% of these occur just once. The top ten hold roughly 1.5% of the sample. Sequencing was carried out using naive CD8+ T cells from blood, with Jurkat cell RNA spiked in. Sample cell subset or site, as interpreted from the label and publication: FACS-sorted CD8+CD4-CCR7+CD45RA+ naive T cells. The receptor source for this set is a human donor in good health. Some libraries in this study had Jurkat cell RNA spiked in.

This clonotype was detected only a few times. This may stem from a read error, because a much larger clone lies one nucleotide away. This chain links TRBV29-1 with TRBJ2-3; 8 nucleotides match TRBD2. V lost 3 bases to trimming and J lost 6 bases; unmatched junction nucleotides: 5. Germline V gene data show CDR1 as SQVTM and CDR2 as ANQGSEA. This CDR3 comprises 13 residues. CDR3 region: CSVESGSGDTQYF. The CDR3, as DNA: TGCAGCGTTGAGAGCGGGAGCGGGGATACGCAGTATTTT.

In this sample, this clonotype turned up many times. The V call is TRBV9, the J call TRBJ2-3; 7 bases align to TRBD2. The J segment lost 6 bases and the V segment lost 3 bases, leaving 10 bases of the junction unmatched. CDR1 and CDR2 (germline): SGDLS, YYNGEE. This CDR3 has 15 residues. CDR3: CASSAPGGLGDTQYF. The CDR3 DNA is TGTGCCAGCAGCGCACCGGGAGGCTTGGGGGATACGCAGTATTTT.

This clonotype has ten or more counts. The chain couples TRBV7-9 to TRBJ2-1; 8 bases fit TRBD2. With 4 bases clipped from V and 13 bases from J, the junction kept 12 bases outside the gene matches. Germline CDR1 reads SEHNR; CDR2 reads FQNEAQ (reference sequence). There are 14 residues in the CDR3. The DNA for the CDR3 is TGTGCCAGCAGCTCCTACAGGGCTAGCGGGTATCAGTTCTTC. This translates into CASSSYRASGYQFF.

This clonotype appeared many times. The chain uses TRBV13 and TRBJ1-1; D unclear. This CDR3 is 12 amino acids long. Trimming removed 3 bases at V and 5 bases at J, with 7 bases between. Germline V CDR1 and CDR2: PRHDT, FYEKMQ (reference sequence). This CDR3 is CASSFGETEAFF. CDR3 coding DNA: TGTGCCAGCAGCTTCGGGGAGACTGAAGCTTTCTTT.

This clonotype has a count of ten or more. The CDR3 sequence is CASSQDGSGYNEQFF. CDR3 bases: TGCGCCAGCAGCCAAGATGGTAGCGGCTACAATGAGCAGTTCTTC. This sequence joins TRBV4-1 and TRBJ2-1, with a weak D call TRBD2 (6 bases). V was trimmed by 0 bases and J by 3 bases, leaving 9 bases between them. This CDR3 is 15 amino acids long. CDR1 MGHRA and CDR2 YSYEKL come from the germline V gene.

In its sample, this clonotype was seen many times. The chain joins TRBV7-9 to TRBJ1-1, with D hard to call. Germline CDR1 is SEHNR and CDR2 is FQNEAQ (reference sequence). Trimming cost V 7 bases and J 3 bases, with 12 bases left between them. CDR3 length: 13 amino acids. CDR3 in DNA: TGTGCCAGCACCGTAAACAGAGACACTGAAGCTTTCTTT. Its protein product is CASTVNRDTEAFF.

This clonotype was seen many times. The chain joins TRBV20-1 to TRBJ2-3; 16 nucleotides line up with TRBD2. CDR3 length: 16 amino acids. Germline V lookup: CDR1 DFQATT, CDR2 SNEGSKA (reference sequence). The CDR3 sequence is CSQGTSGRGSTDTQYF. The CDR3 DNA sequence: TGCAGCCAAGGGACTAGCGGGAGGGGCAGCACAGATACGCAGTATTTT.

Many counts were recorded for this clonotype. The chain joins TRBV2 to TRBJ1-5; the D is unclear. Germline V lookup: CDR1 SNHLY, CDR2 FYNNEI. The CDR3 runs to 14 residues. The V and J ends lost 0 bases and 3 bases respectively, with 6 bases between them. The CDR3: CASSEAGYNQPQHF. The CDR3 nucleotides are TGTGCCAGCAGTGAAGCGGGCTACAATCAGCCCCAGCATTTT.

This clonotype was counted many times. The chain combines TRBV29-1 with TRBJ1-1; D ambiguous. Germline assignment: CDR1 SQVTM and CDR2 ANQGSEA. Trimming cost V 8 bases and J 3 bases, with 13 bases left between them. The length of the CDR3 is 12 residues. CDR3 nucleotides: TGCAGCATAGCCCAAGCACACACTGAAGCTTTCTTT. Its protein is CSIAQAHTEAFF.

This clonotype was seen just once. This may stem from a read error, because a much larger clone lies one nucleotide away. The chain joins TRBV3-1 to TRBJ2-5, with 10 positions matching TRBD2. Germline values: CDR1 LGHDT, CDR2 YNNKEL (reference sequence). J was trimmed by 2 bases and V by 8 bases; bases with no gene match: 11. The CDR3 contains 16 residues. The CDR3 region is CASGRASGSFQETQYF. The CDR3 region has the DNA TGTGCCAGCGGAAGGGCTAGCGGGAGCTTTCAAGAGACCCAGTACTTC.

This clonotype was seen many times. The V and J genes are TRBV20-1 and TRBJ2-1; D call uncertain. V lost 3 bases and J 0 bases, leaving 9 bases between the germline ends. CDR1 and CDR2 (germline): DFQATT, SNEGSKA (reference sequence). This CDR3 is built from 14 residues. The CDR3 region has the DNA TGCAGTGCTAGCGAGCTAGGCTCCTACAATGAGCAGTTCTTC. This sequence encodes CSASELGSYNEQFF.

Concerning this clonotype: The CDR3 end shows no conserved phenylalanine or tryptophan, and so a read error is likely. The CDR3 sequence is CASSLDGAGNSPLHS. The CDR3, as DNA: TGTGCCAGCAGTTTAGATGGGGCAGGAAATTCACCCCTCCACTCT. This chain links TRBV12-3 or TRBV12-4 with TRBJ1-6, with D tentatively TRBD1 (5 bases). The CDR3 has 15 residues. The germline V and J ends were trimmed by 1 base and 7 bases, with 11 bases remaining between them.

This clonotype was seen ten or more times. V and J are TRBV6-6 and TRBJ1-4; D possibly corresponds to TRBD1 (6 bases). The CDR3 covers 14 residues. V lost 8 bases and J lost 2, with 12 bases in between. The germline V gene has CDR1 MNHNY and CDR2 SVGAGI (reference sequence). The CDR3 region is CASSLDSTNEKLFF. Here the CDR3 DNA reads TGTGCCAGCTCCCTGGACAGCACTAATGAAAAACTGTTTTTT.

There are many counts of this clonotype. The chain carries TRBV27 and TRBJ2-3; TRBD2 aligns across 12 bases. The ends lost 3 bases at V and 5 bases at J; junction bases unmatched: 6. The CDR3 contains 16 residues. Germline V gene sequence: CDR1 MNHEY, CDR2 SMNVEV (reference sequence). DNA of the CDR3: TGTGCCAGCAGTTTGCTACTAGCGGGAGGAGGAGATACGCAGTATTTT. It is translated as CASSLLLAGGGDTQYF.

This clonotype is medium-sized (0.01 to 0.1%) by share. The CDR3 DNA reads TGTGCCAGCAGCTCTGTGATCCGGGACACGGACCGCACAGATACGCAGTATTTT. As protein: CASSSVIRDTDRTDTQYF. The rearrangement uses TRBV7-9 and TRBJ2-3; possible D gene TRBD1, 6 bases. Germline CDR1 SEHNR, CDR2 FQNEAQ (reference sequence). The CDR3 loop spans 18 amino acids. Between the trimmed V and J ends, which lost 4 bases and 1 base, there was a span of 21 bases.

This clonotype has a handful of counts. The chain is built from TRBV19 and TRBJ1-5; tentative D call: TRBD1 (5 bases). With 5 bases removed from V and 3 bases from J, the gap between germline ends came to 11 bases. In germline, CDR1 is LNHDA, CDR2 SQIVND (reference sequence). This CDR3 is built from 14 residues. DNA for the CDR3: TGTGCCAGTAGTCTAAGACAGTACAATCAGCCCCAGCATTTT. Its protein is CASSLRQYNQPQHF.

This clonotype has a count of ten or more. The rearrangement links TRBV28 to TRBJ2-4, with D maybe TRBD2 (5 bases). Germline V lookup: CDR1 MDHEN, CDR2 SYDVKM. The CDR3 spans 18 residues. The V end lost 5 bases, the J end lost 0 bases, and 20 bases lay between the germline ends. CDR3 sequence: CASSALPGSRVAKNIQYF. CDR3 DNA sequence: TGTGCCAGCAGTGCCTTACCGGGGTCGAGGGTAGCCAAAAACATTCAGTACTTC.

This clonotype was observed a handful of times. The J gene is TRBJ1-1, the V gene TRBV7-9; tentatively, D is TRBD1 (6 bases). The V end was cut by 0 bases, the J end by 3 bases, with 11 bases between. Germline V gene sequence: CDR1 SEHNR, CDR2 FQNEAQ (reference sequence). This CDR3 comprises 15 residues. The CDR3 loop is CASSLANRAYTEAFF. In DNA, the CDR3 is TGTGCCAGCAGCTTAGCTAACAGGGCCTACACTGAAGCTTTCTTT.

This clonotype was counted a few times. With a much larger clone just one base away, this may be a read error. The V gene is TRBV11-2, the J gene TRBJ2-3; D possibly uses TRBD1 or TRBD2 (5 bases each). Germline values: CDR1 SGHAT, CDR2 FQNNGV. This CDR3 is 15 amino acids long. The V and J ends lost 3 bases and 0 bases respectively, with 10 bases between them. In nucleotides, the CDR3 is TGTGCCAGCAGCTTGTGGGGGTCTAGCACAGATACGCAGTATTTT. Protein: CASSLWGSSTDTQYF.

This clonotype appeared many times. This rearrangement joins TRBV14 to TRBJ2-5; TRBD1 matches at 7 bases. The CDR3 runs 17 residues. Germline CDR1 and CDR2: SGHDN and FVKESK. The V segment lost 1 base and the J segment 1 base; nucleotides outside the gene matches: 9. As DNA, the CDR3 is TGTGCCAGCAGCCAAGTTTTCCCAGGGGGATCCCAAGAGACCCAGTACTTC. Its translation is CASSQVFPGGSQETQYF. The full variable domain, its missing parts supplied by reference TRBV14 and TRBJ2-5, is EAGVTQFPSHSVIEKGQTVTLRCDPISGHDNLYWYRRVMGKEIKFLLHFVKESKQDESGMPNNRFLAERTGGTYSTLKVQPAELEDSGVYFCASSQVFPGGSQETQYFGPGTRLLVL.